The source of this TCR beta chain is a study of blood T cell repertoires in COVID-19. The wider study: Donors in the United States, Italy and Spain gave samples during acute or convalescent COVID-19.

In the source study's methods: Estimates of nucleated cell counts were drawn from the amplification of reference gene primers. Sequencing used immunoSEQ multiplex PCR; TCRdb keeps in-frame clones, though not all of them. The V and J calls and clone size come from that table; D and trimming were worked out from the DNA. The profile covers around 200,000 clones, with roughly 85% appearing a single time and about 19% taken by the ten largest. J was trimmed by 8 bases and V by 7 bases; bases with no gene match: 13. CDR1 is SQVTM and CDR2 is ANQGSEA in the germline V gene. The CDR3 spans 14 residues. The sample consisted of PBMCs or T cells enriched from blood (not recorded which). The sequence was obtained from a man aged 40-49 years who had recovered from COVID-19. This chain connects TRBV29-1 to TRBJ2-1, with 8 bases matching TRBD2. CDR3 DNA sequence: TGCAGCGCCGCCGGGGTGCTAGCGGGTGATGAGCAGTTCTTC. Its translation is CSAAGVLAGDEQFF.